The 29 T cell receptor beta chains below come from one sample, sequenced in a study of T cells in Graves' hyperthyroidism and ophthalmopathy. Amplification yielded TCR beta CDR3 regions, with RNA transcripts as the source. TCR CDR3 regions were first amplified by RT-PCR with HTBI primers. TCRdb processed the multiplex PCR reads anew with MiXCR; each CDR3 protein has one entry. This table holds more than 350,000 distinct CDR3 sequences, roughly a sixth found once. Sequencing was done on a sample of blood. Source of these receptors: a woman in her thirties with Graves' hyperthyroidism that later progressed to Graves' ophthalmopathy.

This clonotype was seen a handful of times. CDR3 in amino acids: CATQDRDYEQYF. The CDR3 bases are TGTGCCACCCAAGACAGGGACTACGAGCAGTACTTC. The chain is built from TRBV24-1 and TRBJ2-7; 7 bases are a match to TRBD1. The CDR3 consists of 12 residues. Germline assignment: CDR1 KGHDR and CDR2 SFDVKD. V dropped 9 bases and J dropped 3; count of bases not matched to a gene: 4.

The rearrangement uses TRBV6-5 and TRBJ2-1; 8 bases align to TRBD2. The CDR3 contains 16 residues. Trimming removed 6 bases from V and 4 bases from J; junction bases left unmatched: 11. CDR1 is MNHEY and CDR2 is SVGAGI in the germline V gene. CDR3 protein: CASRNSIKREYNEQFF. DNA for the CDR3: TGTGCCAGCAGAAACTCCATCAAGCGGGAGTACAATGAGCAGTTCTTC.

This clonotype has only a few counts. J is TRBJ2-5 and V is TRBV5-1, with a tentative D call TRBD2 (5 bases). The V end lost 2 bases, the J end lost 2 bases, and 10 bases lay between the germline ends. The CDR3 is 14 residues long. Germline CDR1 is SGHRS and CDR2 is YFSETQ. DNA for the CDR3: TGCGCCAGCAGCTTCCTCGGGATACAAGAGACCCAGTACTTC. This encodes CASSFLGIQETQYF.

The rearrangement joins TRBV19 to TRBJ2-2; no reliable D call. The V gene's germline CDR1 is LNHDA and CDR2 SQIVND (reference sequence). This CDR3 comprises 11 residues. V was clipped by 6 bases and J by 8 bases, with 7 bases between them. CDR3 DNA: TGTGCCAGTAGGCTTTCGGGGGAGCTGTTTTTT. This sequence encodes CASRLSGELFF.

This clonotype showed up many times. This chain connects TRBV6-2 or TRBV6-3 to TRBJ1-3; weak D call: TRBD1 (6 bases). The V end lost 5 bases, the J end lost 2 bases, and 13 bases lay between the germline ends. CDR3 length equals 15 residues. Germline V CDR1 and CDR2: MNHEY, SVGEGT. CDR3 region: CASSAGTQTGNTIYF. CDR3 coding DNA: TGTGCCAGCAGTGCCGGGACACAAACTGGAAACACCATATATTTT.

The chain is built from TRBV28 and TRBJ2-2; 8 nucleotides align to TRBD2. The CDR3 is 15 amino acids. The germline V gene has CDR1 MDHEN and CDR2 SYDVKM. V lost 3 bases, J lost 5 bases, and 5 bases stayed unmatched. The chain's CDR3 is CASSFAGGGTGELFF. The CDR3 nucleotides are TGTGCCAGCAGTTTCGCCGGCGGGGGGACCGGGGAGCTGTTTTTT.

V usage is TRBV15 and J usage is TRBJ1-1; TRBD1 might be the D (5 bases). Trimming left V 4 bases short and J 3 bases short, with 15 bases between. This CDR3 comprises 15 residues. The germline V gene has CDR1 LNHNV and CDR2 YYDKDF (reference sequence). DNA of the CDR3: TGTGCCACCAGCACAAGCAGGGCAGGGCACACTGAAGCTTTCTTT. This gives the protein CATSTSRAGHTEAFF.

The rearrangement joins TRBV4-1 to TRBJ2-7; possibly TRBD1 for D (6 bases). The CDR3 consists of 15 residues. Germline V gene lookup returns CDR1 MGHRA and CDR2 YSYEKL. The V and J ends lost 2 bases and 0 bases respectively, with 11 bases between them. In DNA, the CDR3 is TGCGCCAGCAGCCAAAGGGACATCGCCTCCTACGAGCAGTACTTC. Amino acid sequence: CASSQRDIASYEQYF.

The chain is built from TRBV7-9 and TRBJ1-1; TRBD1 matches at 9 bases. Per the germline V gene, CDR1 is SEHNR and CDR2 is FQNEAQ (reference sequence). The CDR3 has 15 amino acids. V gave up 5 bases and J gave up 4 bases; unmatched junction bases: 8. The CDR3 nucleotides read TGTGCCAGCAGCAGAGGGACAGGGAGCACCACTGAAGCTTTCTTT. Protein: CASSRGTGSTTEAFF. The full variable domain, with the rest looked up from reference TRBV7-9 and TRBJ1-1, is DTGVSQNPRHKITKRGQNVTFRCDPISEHNRLYWYRQTLGQGPEFLTYFQNEAQLEKSRLLSDRFSAERPKGSFSTLEIQRTEQGDSAMYLCASSRGTGSTTEAFFGQGTRLTVV.

There are many counts of this clonotype. The rearrangement uses TRBV6-2 or TRBV6-3 and TRBJ1-4; 7 bases are a match to TRBD1. The CDR3 totals 14 residues. Looked up from germline, CDR1 is MNHEY and CDR2 is SVGEGT. The J segment lost 8 bases and the V segment lost 6 bases, leaving 9 bases of the junction unmatched. The CDR3 loop is CASRRQGLWEKLFF. Written as DNA, the CDR3 is TGTGCCAGCAGACGACAGGGACTTTGGGAAAAACTGTTTTTT.

This clonotype was counted ten times or more. This rearrangement joins TRBV15 to TRBJ2-7; the match to TRBD1 covers 10 bases. Germline V gene lookup returns CDR1 LNHNV and CDR2 YYDKDF (reference sequence). There are 14 residues in the CDR3. Trimming at V came to 3 bases and at J to 6 bases, leaving 5 bases not matched to a gene. CDR3 sequence (DNA): TGTGCCACCAGCAGGAAGGGACAGGGGTTCGAGCAGTACTTC. Translation: CATSRKGQGFEQYF.

At least ten counts were recorded for this clonotype. The chain recombines TRBV6-1 with TRBJ2-3; D ambiguous. This CDR3 comprises 15 residues. CDR1 and CDR2 (germline): MNHNS, SASEGT. Between the trimmed V and J ends, which lost 7 bases and 4 bases, there was a span of 18 bases. CDR3 nucleotide sequence: TGTGCCAGCAACGGCTGGAAGGTTGTGGCAGATACGCAGTATTTT. It codes for CASNGWKVVADTQYF.

At least ten counts were recorded for this clonotype. Here the CDR3 reads CASSQEEQLAETQYF. CDR3 sequence (DNA): TGCGCCAGCAGCCAAGAGGAACAACTAGCTGAGACCCAGTACTTC. This sequence joins TRBV4-1 and TRBJ2-5, with a possible D match to TRBD2 (6 bases). Trimming removed 0 bases at V and 5 bases at J, with 13 bases between. CDR1 MGHRA and CDR2 YSYEKL come from the germline V gene. This CDR3 is 15 amino acids long.

The chain employs TRBV7-8 and TRBJ1-1, with D perhaps matching TRBD1 (6 bases). The V gene's germline CDR1 is SGHVS and CDR2 FQNEAQ. The CDR3 totals 13 residues. With 5 bases removed from V and 3 bases from J, the gap between germline ends came to 10 bases. The CDR3 bases are TGTGCCAGCAGCGTAGGGACACACACTGAAGCTTTCTTT. It translates to CASSVGTHTEAFF.

V usage is TRBV7-9 and J usage is TRBJ2-1, with a weak D call TRBD2 (6 bases). The germline CDR1 and CDR2 sequences are SEHNR and FQNEAQ (reference sequence). The CDR3 consists of 14 residues. V was pared by 1 base and J by 9 bases, with 13 bases between. In DNA form, the CDR3 reads TGTGCCAGCAGCTTAGATGCTAGCGCCGGTGAGCAGTTCTTC. Protein sequence: CASSLDASAGEQFF. Full variable domain (missing parts from reference TRBV7-9 and TRBJ2-1): DTGVSQNPRHKITKRGQNVTFRCDPISEHNRLYWYRQTLGQGPEFLTYFQNEAQLEKSRLLSDRFSAERPKGSFSTLEIQRTEQGDSAMYLCASSLDASAGEQFFGPGTRLTVL.

This clonotype came up many times. V usage is TRBV7-9 and J usage is TRBJ2-7; TRBD1 aligns across 10 bases. With 5 bases clipped from V and 5 bases from J, the junction kept 9 bases outside the gene matches. The CDR3 contains 15 residues. CDR1 is SEHNR, CDR2 FQNEAQ, per germline (reference sequence). CDR3 sequence (DNA): TGTGCCAGCAGCCAAAGACAGGGGGCGGACGACGAGCAGTACTTC. Translation gives CASSQRQGADDEQYF.

The chain combines TRBV2 with TRBJ1-2; 9 nucleotides line up with TRBD1. The trim removed 10 bases at V and 8 bases at J, leaving 8 bases unmatched. Germline V gene data show CDR1 as SNHLY and CDR2 as FYNNEI. The CDR3 is 12 residues long. The CDR3 DNA reads TGTGCCAACACACAGGGGGCGGGAGGCTACACCTTC. Protein: CANTQGAGGYTF. Complete variable domain (other parts from reference TRBV2 and TRBJ1-2): EPEVTQTPSHQVTQMGQEVILRCVPISNHLYFYWYRQILGQKVEFLVSFYNNEISEKSEIFDDQFSVERPDGSNFTLKIRSTKLEDSAMYFCANTQGAGGYTFGSGTRLTVV.

This clonotype was found many times. The chain joins TRBV12-3 or TRBV12-4 to TRBJ1-5; the D is unclear. CDR3 length: 14 amino acids. With 1 base removed from V and 4 bases from J, the gap between germline ends came to 8 bases. CDR3 bases: TGTGCCAGCAGTTTAGGGGGTCGTAATCAGCCCCAGCATTTT. Protein sequence: CASSLGGRNQPQHF.

This chain connects TRBV15 to TRBJ2-2, with D unresolved. The ends were cut back, 0 bases at V and 6 bases at J, with 14 bases in the middle. The CDR3 is 16 residues long. Germline V gives CDR1 LNHNV, CDR2 YYDKDF (reference sequence). The CDR3 here is CATSRDQPSVSGELFF. In nucleotides, the CDR3 is TGTGCCACCAGCAGAGACCAACCGTCGGTGTCCGGGGAGCTGTTTTTT. Full variable domain (missing parts from reference TRBV15 and TRBJ2-2): DAMVIQNPRYQVTQFGKPVTLSCSQTLNHNVMYWYQQKSSQAPKLLFHYYDKDFNNEADTPDNFQSRRPNTSFCFLDIRSPGLGDTAMYLCATSRDQPSVSGELFFGEGSRLTVL.

This clonotype was counted ten times or more. J is TRBJ1-1 and V is TRBV11-1, with TRBD1 identical over 7 bases. This CDR3 comprises 14 residues. J was trimmed by 4 bases and V by 4 bases; bases with no gene match: 6. The germline V gene has CDR1 SGHAT and CDR2 FQDESV (reference sequence). The CDR3, as DNA: TGTGCCAGCAGCTCAGTACAGGGGAGCACTGAAGCTTTCTTT. Translation: CASSSVQGSTEAFF.

This clonotype was seen many times. The chain links TRBV24-1 to TRBJ2-7; 7 nucleotides agree with TRBD2. The CDR3 has 13 amino acids. Germline V gene lookup returns CDR1 KGHDR and CDR2 SFDVKD. With V trimmed by 4 bases and J by 5 bases, 4 bases remained unmatched. The CDR3 region has the DNA TGTGCCACCAGTGACGGGGGGATCGACGAGCAGTACTTC. Protein: CATSDGGIDEQYF.

This clonotype was recorded at least ten times. V usage is TRBV20-1 and J usage is TRBJ2-4; TRBD2 aligns across 10 bases. This CDR3 region has 13 residues. With V trimmed by 5 bases and J by 8 bases, 6 bases remained unmatched. Germline V gene data show CDR1 as DFQATT and CDR2 as SNEGSKA (reference sequence). The CDR3 DNA follows: TGCAGTGCTGCGGGACTAGCGTCGGACATTCAGTACTTC. This encodes CSAAGLASDIQYF.

This chain joins TRBV27 and TRBJ2-1; 10 bases align to TRBD2. After removal of 3 bases from V and 1 base from J, the junction contained 6 bases not matched to a gene. From germline, CDR1 is MNHEY and CDR2 SMNVEV (reference sequence). This CDR3 spans 17 amino acids. CDR3 sequence reads: CASSFFWTSGSYNEQFF. The CDR3 region has the DNA TGTGCCAGCAGTTTCTTCTGGACTAGCGGATCCTACAATGAGCAGTTCTTC.

This clonotype has a single count. V is TRBV2 and J is TRBJ1-3; D is uncertain. V dropped 3 bases and J dropped 4 bases, with 13 bases sitting between them. Germline values: CDR1 SNHLY, CDR2 FYNNEI. The CDR3 loop spans 15 amino acids. Written as DNA, the CDR3 is TGTGCCAGCAGTGACGGGCCCGAGCGGGGAAACACCATATATTTT. This codes for CASSDGPERGNTIYF.

In this sample, this clonotype turned up a few times. This sequence joins TRBV19 and TRBJ1-1; the match to TRBD1 covers 8 bases. CDR3 size: 13 residues. Germline V gene lookup returns CDR1 LNHDA and CDR2 SQIVND (reference sequence). The trim removed 8 bases at V and 0 bases at J, leaving 2 bases unmatched. CDR3 residues: CASDRGMNTEAFF. In nucleotides, the CDR3 is TGTGCCAGTGACAGGGGTATGAACACTGAAGCTTTCTTT.

This clonotype was counted ten times or more. The chain employs TRBV7-2 and TRBJ2-1, with 12 nucleotides matching TRBD2. The CDR3 is 17 amino acids. V gave up 5 bases and J gave up 3 bases; unmatched junction bases: 8. Germline CDR1 and CDR2: SGHTA and FQGNSA. The CDR3 sequence: CASSHGGLAGFYNEQFF. For the CDR3, the DNA is TGTGCCAGCAGCCACGGTGGACTAGCGGGATTCTACAATGAGCAGTTCTTC.

The chain employs TRBV5-1 and TRBJ2-7; D possibly corresponds to TRBD2 (5 bases). V gave up 3 bases and J gave up 0 bases, with 10 bases separating them. Germline V gene sequence: CDR1 SGHRS, CDR2 YFSETQ. The CDR3 loop spans 14 amino acids. CDR3 region: CASSSRRDSYEQYF. The CDR3 DNA sequence: TGCGCCAGCAGCTCTCGACGGGACTCCTACGAGCAGTACTTC.

This sequence joins TRBV18 and TRBJ1-6; 9 nucleotides align to TRBD1. J lost 4 bases, V lost 5 bases, and 6 bases had no gene match. The CDR3 is 16 amino acids. CDR1 and CDR2 (germline): KGHSH, LQKENI. The CDR3 nucleotides read TGTGCCAGCTCAGCGGACAGGGGATGGTATAATTCACCCCTCCACTTT. It encodes CASSADRGWYNSPLHF.

The chain carries TRBV11-2 and TRBJ2-3; unclear D gene. The CDR3 is made up of 14 amino acids. The germline V gene encodes CDR1 SGHAT and CDR2 FQNNGV. The V and J ends lost 4 bases and 8 bases respectively, with 16 bases between them. In DNA form, the CDR3 reads TGTGCCAGCAGCTCCCGCTCCGCGTCCCGTACGCAGTATTTT. Its translation: CASSSRSASRTQYF. Complete variable domain (other parts from reference TRBV11-2 and TRBJ2-3): EAGVAQSPRYKIIEKRQSVAFWCNPISGHATLYWYQQILGQGPKLLIQFQNNGVVDDSQLPKDRFSAERLKGVDSTLKIQPAKLEDSAVYLCASSSRSASRTQYFGPGTRLTVL.